This is a list of T cell receptor beta chains from one sample in a study of shared clonotypes between healthy human individuals. Clones were read by immunoSEQ multiplex PCR, and TCRdb kept only the in-frame ones, dropping some. The table has approximately 590,000 clones, around 95% seen once. The sample consisted of naive CD8+ T cells sorted from blood. The receptors shown here come from a woman aged 30 to 39 in good health. The CDR3 runs from the conserved cysteine through the conserved F or W. The D gene is left open where the match is weak. The size entry is marked missing in some rows and otherwise reads once, few, many or a size class.

>NA|TRBV7-9|TRBJ1-4|NA
CASSLATNEKLFF
TGTGCCAGCAGCCTCGCTACTAATGAAAAACTGTTTTTT
>NA|TRBV28|TRBJ2-1|NA
CASSFIADNEQFF
TGTGCCAGCAGTTTCATAGCGGATAATGAGCAGTTCTTC
>NA|TRBV7-9|TRBJ2-7|NA
CASSPKTPTRQYEQYF
TGTGCCAGCAGCCCAAAGACCCCAACTAGACAGTACGAGCAGTACTTC
>TRBD1|TRBV14|TRBJ2-1|once
CASSRTGAGGASYNEQFF
TGTGCCAGCAGCCGCACTGGGGCAGGGGGTGCGTCCTACAATGAGCAGTTCTTC
>TRBD1|TRBV27|TRBJ2-3|NA
CASSVQGDANTDTQYF
TGTGCCAGCAGTGTACAGGGGGATGCGAACACAGATACGCAGTATTTT
>NA|TRBV4-1|TRBJ1-1|NA
CASSQESVGRNTEAFF
TGCGCCAGCAGCCAAGAATCCGTCGGCAGGAACACTGAAGCTTTCTTT
>NA|TRBV19|TRBJ2-1|NA
CASSMGGVIFNEQFF
TGTGCCAGTAGTATGGGGGGCGTAATCTTCAATGAGCAGTTCTTC
>NA|TRBV6-6|TRBJ2-1|NA
CASNPGGGTYNEQFF
TGTGCCAGCAACCCAGGCGGAGGTACCTACAATGAGCAGTTCTTC
>NA|TRBV9|TRBJ1-1|few
CASSETRNTEAFF
TGTGCCAGCAGCGAGACGAGGAACACTGAAGCTTTCTTT
>NA|TRBV6-5|TRBJ1-5|NA
CASSYSQDSGQPQHF
TGTGCCAGCAGTTACTCGCAGGACAGTGGTCAGCCCCAGCATTTT
>NA|TRBV9|TRBJ2-7|NA
CASSEGSNPYEQYF
TGTGCCAGCAGCGAGGGGAGTAATCCCTACGAGCAGTACTTC
>TRBD1|TRBV13|TRBJ1-1|NA
CASSPRGLGNTEAFF
TGTGCCAGCAGCCCGAGGGGGCTCGGGAACACTGAAGCTTTCTTT
>TRBD1|TRBV7-9|TRBJ1-3|few
CASSLVTGGSDTIYF
TGTGCCAGCAGCTTAGTAACAGGGGGCTCCGACACCATATATTTT
>NA|TRBV19|TRBJ2-7|NA
CASATAFSYEQYF
TGTGCCAGTGCTACAGCCTTCTCCTACGAGCAGTACTTC
>TRBD2|TRBV10-1|TRBJ2-5|NA
CASSDQREGQETQYF
TGCGCCAGCAGTGACCAGCGGGAGGGCCAAGAGACCCAGTACTTC
>NA|TRBV13|TRBJ2-5|NA
CASSLVQGETQYF
TGTGCCAGCAGCTTAGTACAGGGCGAGACCCAGTACTTC
>NA|TRBV7-3|TRBJ2-3|NA
CASSPGALASTDTQYF
TGTGCCAGCAGCCCTGGTGCGTTAGCTAGCACAGATACGCAGTATTTT
>NA|TRBV25-1|TRBJ2-1|once
CASSETRGVYNEQFF
TGTGCCAGCAGTGAAACCAGAGGGGTTTACAATGAGCAGTTCTTC
>TRBD1|TRBV27|TRBJ1-1|once
CASSARGPNTEAFF
TGTGCCAGCAGTGCGAGGGGGCCTAACACTGAAGCTTTCTTT
>NA|TRBV6-6|TRBJ1-2|few
CASSYGGNYGYTF
TGTGCCAGCAGTTACGGAGGGAACTATGGCTACACCTTC
>NA|TRBV9|TRBJ2-7|NA
CASSVEEGSYEQYF
TGTGCCAGCAGCGTAGAGGAGGGCTCCTACGAGCAGTACTTC
>NA|TRBV28|TRBJ1-1|NA
CASSSRDMILEAFF
TGTGCCAGCAGTTCCCGGGATATGATTCTTGAAGCTTTCTTT
>TRBD2|TRBV9|TRBJ2-7|NA
CASSVGGAGAIYEQYF
TGTGCCAGCAGCGTAGGAGGGGCGGGAGCTATTTACGAGCAGTACTTC
>NA|TRBV5-6|TRBJ1-4|NA
CASSEGGSNEKLFF
TGTGCCAGCAGCGAAGGGGGATCTAATGAAAAACTGTTTTTT
>TRBD1|TRBV25-1|TRBJ2-1|NA
CASSTGTGYNEQFF
TGTGCCAGCAGTACCGGGACAGGGTACAATGAGCAGTTCTTC
>TRBD1|TRBV19|TRBJ1-6|NA
CASSTGGRDYNSPLHF
TGTGCCAGTAGTACAGGGGGACGCGACTATAATTCACCCCTCCACTTT
>TRBD1|TRBV28|TRBJ1-5|few
CASSIKATGAHQPQHF
TGTGCCAGCAGCATTAAAGCCACAGGGGCTCATCAGCCCCAGCATTTT
>NA|TRBV7-8|TRBJ2-7|NA
CASSLVGVAVHEQYF
TGTGCCAGCAGCTTAGTGGGGGTGGCTGTCCACGAGCAGTACTTC
>NA|TRBV7-9|TRBJ1-2|NA
CASSLAQSGVYGYTF
TGTGCCAGCAGCTTAGCGCAGTCAGGAGTCTATGGCTACACCTTC
>TRBD2|TRBV6-1|TRBJ2-7|NA
CASNELGTSEYEQYF
TGTGCCAGCAACGAATTGGGGACTAGCGAATACGAGCAGTACTTC
>NA|TRBV7-9|TRBJ2-7|NA
CASSAGNIYEQYF
TGTGCCAGCAGCGCAGGAAACATCTACGAGCAGTACTTC
>NA|TRBV10-3|TRBJ1-5|NA
CAISGGLGQPQHF
TGTGCCATCAGTGGGGGATTGGGTCAGCCCCAGCATTTT
>NA|TRBV27|TRBJ2-7|NA
CASSPLGGAYEQYF
TGTGCCAGCAGTCCCCTGGGGGGAGCCTACGAGCAGTACTTC
>NA|TRBV5-1|TRBJ1-2|NA
CASSLDRSYGYTF
TGCGCCAGCAGCTTGGATAGGTCCTATGGCTACACCTTC
>NA|TRBV27|TRBJ1-1|NA
CASHSYNRRDTEAFF
TGTGCCAGCCATAGCTATAACAGGCGGGACACTGAAGCTTTCTTT
>TRBD1|TRBV9|TRBJ2-1|NA
CASSIPDRGFNEQFF
TGTGCCAGCAGCATCCCTGACAGGGGCTTCAATGAGCAGTTCTTC
>NA|TRBV6-5|TRBJ1-1|NA
CASSYGEGLKEAFF
TGTGCCAGCAGTTACGGGGAAGGTCTCAAGGAAGCTTTCTTT
>TRBD1|TRBV4-2|TRBJ2-1|once
CASSRYLDRGGSDEQFF
TGTGCCAGCAGCCGGTACCTGGACAGGGGGGGTTCGGATGAGCAGTTCTTC
>NA|TRBV28|TRBJ1-5|NA
CASRYALRDHQPQHF
TGTGCCAGCAGATACGCCCTCAGGGACCATCAGCCCCAGCATTTT
>TRBD2|TRBV27|TRBJ2-7|NA
CASTPRGEKGTYEQYF
TGTGCCAGCACCCCCCGGGGGGAGAAGGGAACCTACGAGCAGTACTTC
>TRBD1|TRBV28|TRBJ1-5|NA
CASRSTGAAQPQHF
TGTGCCAGCAGATCTACAGGGGCGGCTCAGCCCCAGCATTTT
>NA|TRBV28|TRBJ1-1|once
CASSWLTGNTEAFF
TGTGCCAGCAGCTGGCTAACAGGGAACACTGAAGCTTTCTTT
>TRBD1|TRBV4-1|TRBJ1-2|NA
CASSPGTRQGRSGYTF
TGCGCCAGCAGCCCCGGGACCCGACAGGGGCGTTCTGGCTACACCTTC
>TRBD1|TRBV29-1|TRBJ2-7|NA
CSVEAPGQGNEQYF
TGCAGCGTTGAAGCCCCGGGACAGGGAAACGAGCAGTACTTC
>NA|TRBV19|TRBJ2-1|NA
CASSIDPGLESYNEQFF
TGTGCCAGTAGTATCGATCCGGGGCTAGAGTCCTACAATGAGCAGTTCTTC
>NA|TRBV10-2|TRBJ2-1|NA
CASERESTYNEQFF
TGCGCCAGCGAACGGGAAAGTACCTACAATGAGCAGTTCTTC
>TRBD2|TRBV5-4|TRBJ2-3|NA
CASSFKGTNTDTQYF
TGTGCCAGCAGCTTCAAGGGGACTAACACAGATACGCAGTATTTT
>TRBD2|TRBV28|TRBJ2-7|NA
CASSLRAGRRREVWEQYF
TGTGCCAGCAGTTTGAGGGCTGGTCGGCGGCGGGAGGTTTGGGAGCAGTACTTC
>TRBD2|TRBV28|TRBJ2-3|NA
CASRGLAEDTQYF
TGTGCCAGCAGAGGACTAGCGGAAGATACGCAGTATTTT
>TRBD2|TRBV29-1|TRBJ2-7|NA
CSVEKREEASYEQYF
TGCAGCGTAGAAAAGCGGGAGGAAGCATCCTACGAGCAGTACTTC
>NA|TRBV11-2|TRBJ2-7|NA
CASSFEGAYEQYF
TGTGCCAGCAGCTTTGAAGGGGCCTACGAGCAGTACTTC